This T cell receptor (beta chain) originates from a study of blood T cell repertoires in COVID-19. On the study more broadly: Some COVID-19 samples were acute and others convalescent; all came from the United States, Italy and Spain. In each case, the material was cDNA or gDNA derived from T cells, B-cell-depleted T cells, or PBMCs.

Original data processing: Amplification of reference gene primers was used by the study to estimate nucleated cell counts. The data were produced by immunoSEQ multiplex PCR, yet TCRdb's version contains in-frame clones alone and is incomplete. V and J calls and clone size are copied from that table; D and trimming were computed from the DNA. The sample has about 81,000 clones, roughly 80% seen once. The source of this sequence is a human donor in a cohort sampled during active COVID-19. Sample: peripheral blood.

The CDR3 sequence: CACTTGTGELFF. The CDR3 nucleotides read TGTGCCTGCACTACAGGGACCGGGGAGCTGTTTTTT. The chain is built from TRBV30 and TRBJ2-2, with a weak D call TRBD1 (6 bases). Germline CDR1 and CDR2: GTSNPN and SVGIG (reference sequence). The CDR3 loop spans 12 amino acids. V gave up 6 bases and J gave up 5 bases, with 10 bases separating them.